A single sample is the source of the 13 T cell receptor beta chains below, sequenced in a study of blood T cell repertoires in COVID-19. Clones were sequenced by immunoSEQ multiplex PCR, and TCRdb holds only the in-frame ones, with some missing. The table records fewer than 200,000 clones, approximately 90% of them present only once. The sequencing sample was made of peripheral blood. These receptors originate from a woman aged 45-65 years with acute or convalescent COVID-19.

This chain links TRBV10-1 with TRBJ1-1; D unresolved. V was pared by 7 bases and J by 0 bases, with 9 bases between. The CDR3 runs 13 residues. Looked up from germline, CDR1 is WNHNN and CDR2 is SYGVQD (reference sequence). This CDR3 is CASTNQMNTEAFF. In nucleotides, the CDR3 is TGCGCCAGCACCAACCAGATGAACACTGAAGCTTTCTTT.

Notes on this clone: At one end the junction does not follow the germline gene, possibly because of a read error. This sequence joins TRBV5-6 and TRBJ2-1; D may be TRBD2 (6 bases). Germline CDR1 is SGHDT and CDR2 is YYEEEE. This CDR3 region has 14 residues. The CDR3 loop is CASSSVLSGHRGVF. As DNA, the CDR3 is TGTGCCAGCAGCTCGGTCCTGAGCGGGCATCGTGGGGTCTTC.

The gene calls are TRBV24-1 and TRBJ2-1, with D perhaps TRBD2 (6 bases). V lost 4 bases, J lost 7 bases, and 19 bases lay in between. This CDR3 is built from 16 residues. The germline gives CDR1 KGHDR, CDR2 SFDVKD. The CDR3 reads CATSDPSRTAGNEQFF. CDR3 DNA: TGTGCCACCAGTGACCCCTCAAGGACGGCGGGGAATGAGCAGTTCTTC.

V gene TRBV18 combines with J gene TRBJ1-1, with 9 nucleotides matching TRBD1. Germline CDR1 and CDR2: KGHSH and LQKENI. This CDR3 has 15 amino acids. V lost 3 bases and J lost 5; bases outside the gene matches: 7. This CDR3 is CASSPNRDRVTEAFF. Written as DNA, the CDR3 is TGTGCCAGCTCACCGAACCGGGACAGGGTAACTGAAGCTTTCTTT.

This rearrangement joins TRBV23-1 to TRBJ2-7; no reliable D call. TRBV23-1 is assigned to the ORF class and has an uncertain function. The CDR3 sequence is 13 residues long. Trimming removed 9 bases from V and 3 bases from J, with 15 bases in between. This CDR3 reads CARSPLVVYEQYF. In nucleotides, the CDR3 is TGCGCCAGGTCCCCATTGGTAGTCTACGAGCAGTACTTC.

This clone came up once. This chain joins TRBV19 and TRBJ1-6; D is ambiguous. The germline V gene has CDR1 LNHDA and CDR2 SQIVND (reference sequence). This CDR3 contains 14 residues. Trimming cost V 10 bases and J 3 bases, with 13 bases left between them. CDR3 protein: CATKRTDYNSPLHF. CDR3 DNA sequence: TGTGCCACGAAGCGGACGGACTATAATTCACCCCTCCACTTT.

V gene TRBV10-3 combines with J gene TRBJ2-7; 9 bases match TRBD2. This CDR3 spans 14 amino acids. Germline V lookup: CDR1 ENHRY, CDR2 SYGVKD. Germline trimming cut 6 bases from V and 4 bases from J; bases unmatched to any gene: 7. Here the CDR3 DNA reads TGTGCCATCAGGACTCTAGCGGGATCGTACGAGCAGTACTTC. Translating gives CAIRTLAGSYEQYF.

The rearrangement links TRBV7-6 to TRBJ1-6; maybe TRBD1 (5 bases). The CDR3 spans 15 residues. Per the germline V gene, CDR1 is SGHVS and CDR2 is FNYEAQ. The V gene lost 0 bases and the J gene lost 9 bases, with 12 bases spanning the gap. In DNA form, the CDR3 reads TGTGCCAGCAGCTTAGCCGACAGCGGGGGTTCACCCCTCCACTTT. Translated, it gives CASSLADSGGSPLHF. The whole variable domain, remainder taken from reference TRBV7-6 and TRBJ1-6, is GAGVSQSPRYKVTKRGQDVALRCDPISGHVSLYWYRQALGQGPEFLTYFNYEAQQDKSGLPNDRFSAERPEGSISTLTIQRTEQRDSAMYRCASSLADSGGSPLHFGNGTRLTVT.

This chain uses TRBV2 with TRBJ1-5; TRBD1 matches at 10 bases. Losses at the gene ends were 8 bases for V and 4 bases for J; bases not matched to a gene: 8. The CDR3 spans 15 residues. CDR1 and CDR2 (germline): SNHLY, FYNNEI. CDR3 region: CASRTDRGRNQPQHF. The CDR3 region has the DNA TGTGCCAGCCGTACAGACAGGGGGCGGAATCAGCCCCAGCATTTT. Variable domain in full (rest from reference TRBV2 and TRBJ1-5): EPEVTQTPSHQVTQMGQEVILRCVPISNHLYFYWYRQILGQKVEFLVSFYNNEISEKSEIFDDQFSVERPDGSNFTLKIRSTKLEDSAMYFCASRTDRGRNQPQHFGDGTRLSIL.

CDR3 sequence: CASSQEGLAGGVQFF. In DNA, the CDR3 is TGTGCCAGCAGCCAAGAAGGCCTAGCGGGGGGTGTTCAGTTCTTC. V usage is TRBV3-1 (or the pseudogene TRBV3-2) and J usage is TRBJ2-1; 11 bases are a match to TRBD2. CDR1 and CDR2 (germline): LGHDT, YNNKEL (reference sequence). V lost 0 bases and J lost 13; bases outside the gene matches: 8. The CDR3 has 15 amino acids.

The chain carries TRBV11-2 and TRBJ2-7; no reliable D call. Trimming took off 7 bases at V and 4 bases at J, with 8 bases between the two ends. From germline, CDR1 is SGHAT and CDR2 FQNNGV. CDR3 length: 11 residues. CDR3 amino acids: CASTDNYEQYF. CDR3 in DNA: TGTGCCAGCACAGACAATTACGAGCAGTACTTC.

The chain has TRBV3-1 (or the pseudogene TRBV3-2) and TRBJ1-6; D gene uncertain. This CDR3 has 15 residues. Germline V gene data show CDR1 as LGHDT and CDR2 as YNNKEL (reference sequence). Trimming pared 1 base from V and 6 bases from J, leaving 10 bases between. In nucleotides, the CDR3 is TGTGCCAGCAGCCAAGCGCGGGTCCCTAATTCACCCCTCCACTTT. Translating gives CASSQARVPNSPLHF.

The chain is built from TRBV29-1 and TRBJ1-3; D unresolved. Trimming stripped 7 bases from V and 0 bases from J, with 10 bases between. This CDR3 has 13 residues. Germline CDR1 reads SQVTM; CDR2 reads ANQGSEA. The CDR3 DNA is TGCAGCGGCCTCACTGACTCTGGAAACACCATATATTTT. Amino acid sequence: CSGLTDSGNTIYF.